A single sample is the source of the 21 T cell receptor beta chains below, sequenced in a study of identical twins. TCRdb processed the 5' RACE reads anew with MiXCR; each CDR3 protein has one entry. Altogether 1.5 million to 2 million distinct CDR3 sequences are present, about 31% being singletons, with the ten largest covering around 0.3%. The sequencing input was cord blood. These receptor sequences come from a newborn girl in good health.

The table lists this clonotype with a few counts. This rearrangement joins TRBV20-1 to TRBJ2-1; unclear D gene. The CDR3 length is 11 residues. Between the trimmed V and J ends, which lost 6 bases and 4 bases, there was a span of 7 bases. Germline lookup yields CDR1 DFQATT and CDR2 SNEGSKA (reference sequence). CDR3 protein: CSADVYNEQFF. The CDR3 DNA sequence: TGCAGTGCGGACGTTTACAATGAGCAGTTCTTC.

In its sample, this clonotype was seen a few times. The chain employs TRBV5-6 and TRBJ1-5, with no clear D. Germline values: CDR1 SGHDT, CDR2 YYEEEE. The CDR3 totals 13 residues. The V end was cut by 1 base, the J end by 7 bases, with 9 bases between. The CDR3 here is CASSLNRRQPQHF. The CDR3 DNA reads TGTGCCAGCAGCTTGAACCGAAGGCAGCCCCAGCATTTT.

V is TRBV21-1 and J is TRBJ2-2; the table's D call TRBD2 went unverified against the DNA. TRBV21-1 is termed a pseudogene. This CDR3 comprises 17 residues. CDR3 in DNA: TGTGCCAGCAGCAAAGTTTGCGGGTACTTCAGCACCGGGGAGCTGTTTTTT. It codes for CASSKVCGYFSTGELFF.

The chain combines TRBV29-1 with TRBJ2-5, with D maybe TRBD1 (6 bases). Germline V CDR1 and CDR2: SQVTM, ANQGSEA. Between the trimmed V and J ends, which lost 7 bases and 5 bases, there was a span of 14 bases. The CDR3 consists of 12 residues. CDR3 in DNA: TGCAGCGGACAGGCCCCCAGGGAGACCCAGTACTTC. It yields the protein CSGQAPRETQYF.

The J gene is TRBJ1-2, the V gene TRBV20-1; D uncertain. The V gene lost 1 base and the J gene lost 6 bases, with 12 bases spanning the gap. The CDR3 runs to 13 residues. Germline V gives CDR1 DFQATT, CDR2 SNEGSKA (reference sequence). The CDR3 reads CSARAPRPDGYTF. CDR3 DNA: TGCAGTGCTAGAGCCCCCCGACCCGATGGCTACACCTTC.

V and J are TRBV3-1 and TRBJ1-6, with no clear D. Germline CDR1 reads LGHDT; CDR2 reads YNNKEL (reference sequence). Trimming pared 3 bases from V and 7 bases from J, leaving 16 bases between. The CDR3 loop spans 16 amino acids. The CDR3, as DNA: TGTGCCAGCAGCCATCTCTATACAAGGCCAAATTCACCCCTCCACTTT. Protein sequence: CASSHLYTRPNSPLHF. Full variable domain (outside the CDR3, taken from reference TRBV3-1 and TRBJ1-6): DTAVSQTPKYLVTQMGNDKSIKCEQNLGHDTMYWYKQDSKKFLKIMFSYNNKELIINETVPNRFSPKSPDKAHLNLHINSLELGDSAVYFCASSHLYTRPNSPLHFGNGTRLTVT.

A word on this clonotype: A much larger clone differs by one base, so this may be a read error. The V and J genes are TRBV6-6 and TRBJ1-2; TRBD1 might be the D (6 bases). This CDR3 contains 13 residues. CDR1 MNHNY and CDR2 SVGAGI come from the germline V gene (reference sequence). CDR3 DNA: TGTGCCTGCAGCCCCAGGGGAGACTATGGCTACACCTTC. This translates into CACSPRGDYGYTF.

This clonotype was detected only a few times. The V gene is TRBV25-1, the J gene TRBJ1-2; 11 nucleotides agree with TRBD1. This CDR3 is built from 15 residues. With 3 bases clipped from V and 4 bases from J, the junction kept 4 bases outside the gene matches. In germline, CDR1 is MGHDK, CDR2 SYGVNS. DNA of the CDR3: TGTGCCAGCAGTGATCTCGGACAGGGGGCCTATGGCTACACCTTC. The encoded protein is CASSDLGQGAYGYTF.

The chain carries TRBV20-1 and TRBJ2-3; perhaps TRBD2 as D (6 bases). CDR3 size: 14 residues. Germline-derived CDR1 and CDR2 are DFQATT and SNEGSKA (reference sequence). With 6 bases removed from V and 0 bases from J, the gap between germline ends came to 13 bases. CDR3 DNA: TGCAGTGCCCCGGGACTGACTAGCACAGATACGCAGTATTTT. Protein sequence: CSAPGLTSTDTQYF.

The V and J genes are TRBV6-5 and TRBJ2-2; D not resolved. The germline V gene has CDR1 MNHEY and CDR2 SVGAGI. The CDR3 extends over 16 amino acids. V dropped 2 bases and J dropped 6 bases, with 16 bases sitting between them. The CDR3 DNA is TGTGCCAGCAGTTACGGCGGACGGAGAAGACCCGGGGAGCTGTTTTTT. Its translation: CASSYGGRRRPGELFF.

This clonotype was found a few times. This chain's CDR3 is CASSARRTGDITDTQYF. As DNA, the CDR3 is TGTGCCAGCAGCGCCCGAAGGACAGGGGACATCACAGATACGCAGTATTTT. This chain links TRBV9 with TRBJ2-3; 9 bases agree with TRBD1. After removal of 3 bases from V and 2 bases from J, the junction contained 10 bases not matched to a gene. Germline-derived CDR1 and CDR2 are SGDLS and YYNGEE. The CDR3 sequence is 17 residues long.

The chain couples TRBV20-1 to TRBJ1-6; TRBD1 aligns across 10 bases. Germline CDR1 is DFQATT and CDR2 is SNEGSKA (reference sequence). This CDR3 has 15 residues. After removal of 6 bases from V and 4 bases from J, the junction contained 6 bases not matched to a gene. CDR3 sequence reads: CSAQDRGYYNSPLHF. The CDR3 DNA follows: TGCAGTGCCCAGGACAGGGGGTATTATAATTCACCCCTCCACTTT.

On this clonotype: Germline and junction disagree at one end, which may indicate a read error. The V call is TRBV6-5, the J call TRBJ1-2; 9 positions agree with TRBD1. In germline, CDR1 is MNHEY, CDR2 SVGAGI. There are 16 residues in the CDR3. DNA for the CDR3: TGTGCCAGCAGTCACTCGTTACAGGGGGCGGCCTATGGCTACACCTTC. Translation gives CASSHSLQGAAYGYTF.

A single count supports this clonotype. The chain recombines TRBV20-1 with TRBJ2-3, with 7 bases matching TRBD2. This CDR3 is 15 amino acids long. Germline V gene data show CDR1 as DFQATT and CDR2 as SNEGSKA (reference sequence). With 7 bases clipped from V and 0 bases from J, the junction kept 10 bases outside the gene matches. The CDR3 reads CSDEDLGGSTDTQYF. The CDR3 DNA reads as TGCAGTGATGAAGACCTCGGGGGGAGCACAGATACGCAGTATTTT.

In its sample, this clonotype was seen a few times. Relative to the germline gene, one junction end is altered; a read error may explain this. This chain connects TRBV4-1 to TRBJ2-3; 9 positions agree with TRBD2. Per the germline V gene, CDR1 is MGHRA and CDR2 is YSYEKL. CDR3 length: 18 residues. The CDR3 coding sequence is TGCGCCAGCAGCCAAGATGATCTGTGGCGGGGGGGCACAGATACGCTGTATTTT. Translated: CASSQDDLWRGGTDTLYF.

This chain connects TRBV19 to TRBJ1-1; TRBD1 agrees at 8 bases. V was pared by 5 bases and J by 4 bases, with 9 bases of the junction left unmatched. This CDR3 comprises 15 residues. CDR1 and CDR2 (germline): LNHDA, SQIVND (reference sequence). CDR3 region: CASSDTGGPSTEAFF. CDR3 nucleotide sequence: TGTGCCAGTAGTGACACAGGGGGGCCCAGCACTGAAGCTTTCTTT.

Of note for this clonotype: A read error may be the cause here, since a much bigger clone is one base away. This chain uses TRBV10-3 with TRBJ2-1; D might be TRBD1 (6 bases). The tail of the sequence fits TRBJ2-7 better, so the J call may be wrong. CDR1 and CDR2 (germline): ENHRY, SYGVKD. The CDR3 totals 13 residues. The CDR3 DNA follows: TGTGCCAGCAGTGGAGACAGGTCCTACGGGCAGTACTTC. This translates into CASSGDRSYGQYF.

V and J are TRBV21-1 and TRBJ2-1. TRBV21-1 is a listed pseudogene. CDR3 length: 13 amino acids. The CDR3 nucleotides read TGTGCCAGCAGCAAAGCTCCATTCAATGAGCAGTTCTTC. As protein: CASSKAPFNEQFF.

The CDR3 region is CATSWNRDRGPYEQYF. The DNA of the CDR3 is TGTGCCACCAGCTGGAACCGGGACAGGGGGCCCTACGAGCAGTACTTC. V gene TRBV15 combines with J gene TRBJ2-7, with 12 nucleotides matching TRBD1. This CDR3 is 16 amino acids long. Germline trimming cut 5 bases from V and 2 bases from J; bases unmatched to any gene: 7. CDR1 is LNHNV, CDR2 YYDKDF, per germline (reference sequence). Full variable domain (outside the CDR3, taken from reference TRBV15 and TRBJ2-7): DAMVIQNPRYQVTQFGKPVTLSCSQTLNHNVMYWYQQKSSQAPKLLFHYYDKDFNNEADTPDNFQSRRPNTSFCFLDIRSPGLGDTAMYLCATSWNRDRGPYEQYFGPGTRLTVT.

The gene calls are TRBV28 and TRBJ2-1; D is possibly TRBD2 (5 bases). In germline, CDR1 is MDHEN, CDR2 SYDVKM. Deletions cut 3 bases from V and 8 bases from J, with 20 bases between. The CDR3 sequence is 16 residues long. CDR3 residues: CASSFKVGIAYDEQFF. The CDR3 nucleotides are TGTGCCAGCAGTTTTAAGGTCGGGATAGCTTACGATGAGCAGTTCTTC.

DNA of the CDR3: TGTGCCAGCAGCCAACCGACTAGCGGGGAGTACTTC. As protein: CASSQPTSGEYF. The rearrangement links TRBV3-1 to TRBJ2-5, with 11 bases fitting TRBD2. Trimming removed 2 bases from V and 12 bases from J; junction bases left unmatched: 2. The germline V gene has CDR1 LGHDT and CDR2 YNNKEL (reference sequence). The CDR3 contains 12 residues.